These T cell receptor beta chains were read from a single sample in a study of blood T cell repertoires in COVID-19. The repertoire was sequenced with immunoSEQ multiplex PCR; TCRdb's copy has only in-frame clones and lacks some. The sample consists of some 21,000 clones, roughly four fifths of them appearing once. The sample taken for sequencing was peripheral blood. These receptors were collected from a human donor in a cohort sampled during active or convalescent COVID-19. Each CDR3 is given with its conserved first and last residue. Fields, in order: V gene, clone size, D gene, J gene, CDR3 protein, CDR3 DNA. D genes are given only for firm matches. The size of a clone is reported for some rows only, either as once, few or many, or as a class for expanded clones.

v_gene: TRBV15
abundance: NA
d_gene: NA
j_gene: TRBJ1-2
CDR3aa: CATSRDAWHQQDGYTF
CDR3nt: TGTGCCACCAGCAGAGATGCATGGCACCAGCAGGATGGCTACACCTTC

v_gene: TRBV5-6
abundance: NA
d_gene: NA
j_gene: TRBJ1-4
CDR3aa: CASSSGGRGEKLFF
CDR3nt: TGTGCCAGCAGCTCAGGTGGGAGAGGAGAAAAACTGTTTTTT

v_gene: TRBV2
abundance: few
d_gene: TRBD1
j_gene: TRBJ2-3
CDR3aa: CASSSRQGAGTDTQYF
CDR3nt: TGTGCCAGCAGTTCTCGGCAGGGGGCGGGCACAGATACGCAGTATTTT

v_gene: TRBV28
abundance: few
d_gene: NA
j_gene: TRBJ1-4
CDR3aa: CASSLGGTNEKLFF
CDR3nt: TGTGCCAGCAGTTTAGGGGGCACTAATGAAAAACTGTTTTTT

v_gene: TRBV7-9
abundance: NA
d_gene: TRBD2
j_gene: TRBJ2-7
CDR3aa: CASSLAVVAGGPHEQYF
CDR3nt: TGTGCCAGCAGCTTAGCCGTAGTAGCGGGAGGGCCCCACGAGCAGTACTTC

v_gene: TRBV12-5
abundance: NA
d_gene: NA
j_gene: TRBJ1-4
CDR3aa: CASSSGLTNEKLFF
CDR3nt: TGTGCTAGTTCGTCAGGGCTTACTAATGAAAAACTGTTTTTT

v_gene: TRBV5-1
abundance: NA
d_gene: TRBD1
j_gene: TRBJ1-2
CDR3aa: CASRPRDRDYGYTF
CDR3nt: TGCGCCAGCAGACCCCGGGACAGGGACTATGGCTACACCTTC

v_gene: TRBV18
abundance: NA
d_gene: TRBD1
j_gene: TRBJ1-1
CDR3aa: CASSLSGTGDTEAFF
CDR3nt: TGTGCCAGCTCACTTTCCGGGACAGGGGACACTGAAGCTTTCTTT

v_gene: TRBV7-3
abundance: NA
d_gene: NA
j_gene: TRBJ2-3
CDR3aa: CASSLRVAGSADTQYF
CDR3nt: TGTGCCAGCAGCTTAAGGGTAGCAGGGTCGGCAGATACGCAGTATTTT

v_gene: TRBV2
abundance: NA
d_gene: NA
j_gene: TRBJ1-2
CDR3aa: CASTLKGVSGYTF
CDR3nt: TGTGCCAGCACCCTAAAGGGGGTCTCTGGCTACACCTTC

v_gene: TRBV28
abundance: NA
d_gene: NA
j_gene: TRBJ1-2
CDR3aa: CASKKPNLGGTRYGYTF
CDR3nt: TGTGCCAGCAAAAAACCCAACCTTGGGGGCACTAGGTATGGCTACACCTTC

v_gene: TRBV19
abundance: NA
d_gene: TRBD1
j_gene: TRBJ2-6
CDR3aa: CASSLQPGQKSPGANVLTF
CDR3nt: TGTGCCAGTAGTTTACAACCGGGACAGAAAAGCCCTGGGGCCAACGTCCTGACTTTC

v_gene: TRBV5-1
abundance: NA
d_gene: TRBD1
j_gene: TRBJ1-2
CDR3aa: CASSKTGGYGYTF
CDR3nt: TGCGCCAGCAGCAAAACAGGGGGCTATGGCTACACCTTC

v_gene: TRBV7-6
abundance: once
d_gene: TRBD2
j_gene: TRBJ2-5
CDR3aa: CASSPSFSGRKETQYF
CDR3nt: TGTGCCAGCAGCCCGTCGTTTAGCGGGAGAAAAGAGACCCAGTACTTC

v_gene: TRBV5-1
abundance: few
d_gene: NA
j_gene: TRBJ2-6
CDR3aa: CASSQGPGSGANVLTF
CDR3nt: TGCGCCAGCAGCCAGGGTCCTGGAAGTGGGGCCAACGTCCTGACTTTC

v_gene: TRBV6-6
abundance: NA
d_gene: NA
j_gene: TRBJ1-4
CDR3aa: CASSLPLGDIEKLFF
CDR3nt: TGTGCCAGCAGCCTACCCTTAGGGGATATAGAAAAACTGTTTTTT

v_gene: TRBV10-3
abundance: few
d_gene: TRBD1
j_gene: TRBJ1-1
CDR3aa: CATTGVTEAFF
CDR3nt: TGTGCCACCACAGGGGTCACTGAAGCTTTCTTT

v_gene: TRBV3-1/TRBV3-2
abundance: NA
d_gene: NA
j_gene: TRBJ1-1
CDR3aa: CASSQAQEAFF
CDR3nt: TGTGCCAGCAGCCAAGCACAGGAAGCTTTCTTT

v_gene: TRBV11-3
abundance: NA
d_gene: NA
j_gene: TRBJ2-3
CDR3aa: CASSLDRWTDTQYF
CDR3nt: TGTGCCAGCAGCTTAGACAGGTGGACAGATACGCAGTATTTT

v_gene: TRBV19
abundance: NA
d_gene: TRBD1
j_gene: TRBJ1-5
CDR3aa: CASSLGTGVQPQHF
CDR3nt: TGTGCCAGTAGTCTTGGGACAGGGGTTCAGCCCCAGCATTTT

v_gene: TRBV4-1
abundance: NA
d_gene: NA
j_gene: TRBJ2-3
CDR3aa: CASSQGNGDTQYF
CDR3nt: TGCGCCAGCAGCCAAGGGAACGGGGATACGCAGTATTTT

v_gene: TRBV29-1
abundance: many
d_gene: NA
j_gene: TRBJ1-1
CDR3aa: CSADRPNTEAFF
CDR3nt: TGCAGCGCAGACAGACCAAACACTGAAGCTTTCTTT

v_gene: TRBV3-1/TRBV3-2
abundance: few
d_gene: NA
j_gene: TRBJ1-1
CDR3aa: CASSQEGHTEAFF
CDR3nt: TGTGCCAGCAGCCAAGAGGGGCACACTGAAGCTTTCTTT

v_gene: TRBV7-9
abundance: NA
d_gene: TRBD2
j_gene: TRBJ2-5
CDR3aa: CASIREGPGWETQYF
CDR3nt: TGTGCCAGCATAAGGGAGGGCCCGGGCTGGGAGACCCAGTACTTC

v_gene: TRBV30
abundance: NA
d_gene: TRBD2
j_gene: TRBJ2-7
CDR3aa: CAWSDIAGGTYEQYF
CDR3nt: TGTGCCTGGAGTGATATAGCGGGAGGGACCTACGAGCAGTACTTC

v_gene: TRBV18
abundance: NA
d_gene: NA
j_gene: TRBJ2-7
CDR3aa: CASSPQYEQYF
CDR3nt: TGTGCCAGCTCACCCCAATACGAGCAGTACTTC

v_gene: TRBV27
abundance: NA
d_gene: NA
j_gene: TRBJ1-3
CDR3aa: CASSFRAGSGNTIYF
CDR3nt: TGTGCCAGCAGTTTTCGCGCAGGCTCTGGAAACACCATATATTTT

v_gene: TRBV20-1
abundance: NA
d_gene: TRBD2
j_gene: TRBJ2-2
CDR3aa: CSASSGGSFANTGELFF
CDR3nt: TGCAGTGCTAGTAGCGGGGGCTCGTTCGCGAACACCGGGGAGCTGTTTTTT

v_gene: TRBV14
abundance: NA
d_gene: NA
j_gene: TRBJ2-7
CDR3aa: CASSQAKTGSYEQYF
CDR3nt: TGTGCCAGCAGCCAAGCAAAGACAGGCTCCTACGAGCAGTACTTC

v_gene: TRBV6-2/TRBV6-3
abundance: NA
d_gene: TRBD2
j_gene: TRBJ2-1
CDR3aa: CASSTPGGPRVQFF
CDR3nt: TGTGCCAGCAGTACCCCGGGAGGCCCCCGCGTGCAGTTCTTC

v_gene: TRBV5-8
abundance: few
d_gene: TRBD1
j_gene: TRBJ1-2
CDR3aa: CASSYTSGTVYGYTF
CDR3nt: TGTGCCAGCAGCTATACATCCGGGACAGTCTATGGCTACACCTTC

v_gene: TRBV19
abundance: NA
d_gene: TRBD1
j_gene: TRBJ1-2
CDR3aa: CASSKPSGQGNSGYTF
CDR3nt: TGTGCCAGTAGTAAACCCTCGGGACAGGGGAACTCTGGCTACACCTTC

v_gene: TRBV7-9
abundance: NA
d_gene: TRBD2
j_gene: TRBJ2-1
CDR3aa: CASSSLGASAGPYNEQFF
CDR3nt: TGTGCCAGCAGCTCCCTAGGGGCGTCAGCGGGACCCTACAATGAGCAGTTCTTC

v_gene: TRBV9
abundance: NA
d_gene: NA
j_gene: TRBJ1-3
CDR3aa: CASSPREGRSGNTIYF
CDR3nt: TGTGCCAGCAGCCCCCGGGAGGGCAGGTCTGGAAACACCATATATTTT

v_gene: TRBV24-1
abundance: once
d_gene: TRBD2
j_gene: TRBJ2-5
CDR3aa: CATSDLGGGRETQYF
CDR3nt: TGTGCCACCAGTGATTTAGGCGGGGGGCGAGAGACCCAGTACTTC

v_gene: TRBV7-2
abundance: NA
d_gene: NA
j_gene: TRBJ1-1
CDR3aa: CASSLVALNTEAFF
CDR3nt: TGTGCCAGCAGCCTAGTAGCGCTGAACACTGAAGCTTTCTTT

v_gene: TRBV6-2/TRBV6-3
abundance: few
d_gene: NA
j_gene: TRBJ1-1
CDR3aa: CASRPLRDKNTEAFF
CDR3nt: TGTGCCAGCAGGCCTCTCAGGGATAAGAACACTGAAGCTTTCTTT

v_gene: TRBV4-1
abundance: NA
d_gene: TRBD2
j_gene: TRBJ2-2
CDR3aa: CASSQASSGRNTGELFF
CDR3nt: TGCGCCAGCAGCCAAGCGTCTAGCGGGAGAAACACCGGGGAGCTGTTTTTT

v_gene: TRBV30
abundance: NA
d_gene: NA
j_gene: TRBJ2-7
CDR3aa: CAWKSPWAIYEQYF
CDR3nt: TGTGCCTGGAAGTCACCGTGGGCAATTTACGAGCAGTACTTC

v_gene: TRBV4-1
abundance: few
d_gene: TRBD2
j_gene: TRBJ2-1
CDR3aa: CASSQETSGAYNEQFF
CDR3nt: TGCGCCAGCAGCCAGGAGACTAGCGGGGCCTACAATGAGCAGTTCTTC

v_gene: TRBV7-2
abundance: NA
d_gene: TRBD2
j_gene: TRBJ2-3
CDR3aa: CASRQPGLAGGVDTQYF
CDR3nt: TGTGCCAGCAGACAGCCGGGACTAGCGGGGGGTGTAGATACGCAGTATTTT

v_gene: TRBV2
abundance: NA
d_gene: TRBD1
j_gene: TRBJ2-7
CDR3aa: CASRADRDRSYEQYF
CDR3nt: TGTGCCAGCAGGGCCGACAGGGACCGCTCCTACGAGCAGTACTTC

v_gene: TRBV7-9
abundance: once
d_gene: TRBD2
j_gene: TRBJ2-3
CDR3aa: CASSLRTSDTQYF
CDR3nt: TGTGCCAGCAGCCTAAGGACTAGCGATACGCAGTATTTT

v_gene: TRBV5-1
abundance: few
d_gene: NA
j_gene: TRBJ1-6
CDR3aa: CASSLVSTGGNNSPLHF
CDR3nt: TGCGCCAGCAGCTTGGTATCGACAGGAGGTAATAATTCACCCCTCCACTTT

v_gene: TRBV28
abundance: NA
d_gene: NA
j_gene: TRBJ2-2
CDR3aa: CASSLLRGGELFF
CDR3nt: TGTGCCAGCAGTTTACTACGGGGCGGGGAGCTGTTTTTT

v_gene: TRBV18
abundance: NA
d_gene: NA
j_gene: TRBJ2-7
CDR3aa: CASSPRIWSEQYF
CDR3nt: TGTGCCAGCTCACCCCGGATTTGGAGCGAGCAGTACTTC

v_gene: TRBV14
abundance: NA
d_gene: NA
j_gene: TRBJ1-3
CDR3aa: CASGSVSGNTIYF
CDR3nt: TGTGCCAGCGGTTCGGTCTCTGGAAACACCATATATTTT